This T cell receptor beta chain stems from a study of T cells after yellow fever vaccination. TCRdb re-called the 5' RACE reads with MiXCR, one entry per CDR3 protein. This sample has around 230,000 distinct CDR3 sequences, with about 7% found just once. Sequenced material: CD4+ T cells sorted from PBMCs, taken on the day of the yellow fever booster vaccination. The TCR sequence derives from a young man who received the YFV17D yellow fever vaccine.

CDR3 amino acids: CASSLVVVDRPQGAQYF. The CDR3 region has the DNA TGTGCCAGCAGCTTAGTAGTAGTCGACAGGCCCCAGGGGGCCCAGTACTTC. The rearrangement links TRBV7-6 to TRBJ2-5; 7 bases align to TRBD1. In germline, CDR1 is SGHVS, CDR2 FNYEAQ. The CDR3 is made up of 17 amino acids. J lost 9 bases, V lost 1 base, and 17 bases had no gene match. The full variable domain, in which reference TRBV7-6 and TRBJ2-5 provide the parts outside the CDR3, is GAGVSQSPRYKVTKRGQDVALRCDPISGHVSLYWYRQALGQGPEFLTYFNYEAQQDKSGLPNDRFSAERPEGSISTLTIQRTEQRDSAMYRCASSLVVVDRPQGAQYFGPGTRLLVL.